The 18 T cell receptor beta chains below were found in one sample sequenced in a study of shared clonotypes between healthy human individuals. Terminally differentiated effector memory CD45RA+ cells were excluded from the naive CD8 cells, which were CD45RO-negative and positively selected for CCR7. The table came from immunoSEQ multiplex PCR; TCRdb's copy has only in-frame clones and leaves some out. The data hold millions of clones, with approximately 95% observed a single time. What was sequenced was naive CD8+ T cells sorted from blood. The source is a man between 18 and 35 years old in good health.

The rearrangement links TRBV9 to TRBJ1-4; D is undetermined. V was clipped by 4 bases and J by 5 bases, with 15 bases between them. The CDR3 is made up of 15 amino acids. Per the germline V gene, CDR1 is SGDLS and CDR2 is YYNGEE. Written as DNA, the CDR3 is TGTGCCAGCAGCTCCCCATATGGGTTCAATGAAAAACTGTTTTTT. Translating it yields CASSSPYGFNEKLFF.

In regard to this clone: Other DNA sequences in this sample translate to the same CDR3. This chain links TRBV6-5 with TRBJ2-1; 7 bases are a match to TRBD2. CDR3 length: 14 amino acids. The germline CDR1 and CDR2 sequences are MNHEY and SVGAGI. V was pared by 9 bases and J by 2 bases, with 7 bases of the junction left unmatched. The CDR3 sequence: CASSAGLTYNEQFF. The CDR3 bases are TGTGCCAGTTCAGCGGGATTAACCTACAATGAGCAGTTCTTC.

The rearrangement uses TRBV6-1 and TRBJ1-3; no reliable D call. The CDR3 is 17 residues long. The germline CDR1 and CDR2 sequences are MNHNS and SASEGT. Trimming pared 2 bases from V and 1 base from J, leaving 15 bases between. CDR3 sequence: CASSESPGAQSGNTIYF. CDR3 DNA: TGTGCCAGCAGTGAAAGTCCAGGAGCGCAATCTGGAAACACCATATATTTT.

This chain uses TRBV27 with TRBJ2-7; possible D gene TRBD1, 6 bases. This CDR3 is built from 15 residues. The V gene lost 4 bases and the J gene lost 5 bases, with 18 bases spanning the gap. Looked up from germline, CDR1 is MNHEY and CDR2 is SMNVEV (reference sequence). CDR3 in DNA: TGTGCCAGCAGTTCGCAACAGGGTACGCGCGACGAGCAGTACTTC. This sequence encodes CASSSQQGTRDEQYF.

The DNA of the CDR3 is TGTGCCAGCGCCGTTGTGGGAGGTCACTCCTACGAGCAGTACTTC. Its protein is CASAVVGGHSYEQYF. V gene TRBV27 combines with J gene TRBJ2-7; maybe TRBD2 (6 bases). This CDR3 has 15 amino acids. V lost 8 bases, J lost 0 bases, and 17 bases lay in between. CDR1 MNHEY and CDR2 SMNVEV come from the germline V gene (reference sequence).

This clone was detected only once. The rearrangement uses TRBV13 and TRBJ1-1, with a weak D call TRBD1 (5 bases). The CDR3 loop spans 15 amino acids. Trimming stripped 4 bases from V and 7 bases from J, with 19 bases between. From germline, CDR1 is PRHDT and CDR2 FYEKMQ (reference sequence). The CDR3 spells CASSSGTDLYLEAFF. In nucleotides, the CDR3 is TGTGCCAGCAGCTCTGGGACCGACCTTTATCTTGAAGCTTTCTTT.

The chain carries TRBV28 and TRBJ1-5; 7 bases match TRBD1. Germline CDR1 is MDHEN and CDR2 is SYDVKM. Trimming removed 5 bases from V and 3 bases from J; junction bases left unmatched: 4. The CDR3 is made up of 14 amino acids. The DNA of the CDR3 is TGTGCCAGCAGTAAGACAGGGTACAATCAGCCCCAGCATTTT. Protein product: CASSKTGYNQPQHF.

The CDR3 protein is CASSLAGTSYTGELFF. The DNA of the CDR3 is TGTGCCAGCAGCTTGGCCGGGACTAGTTACACCGGGGAGCTGTTTTTT. The chain is built from TRBV5-4 and TRBJ2-2, with 8 bases lining up with TRBD2. This CDR3 is built from 16 residues. V shed 0 bases and J 3 bases; nucleotides not matched to a gene: 4. CDR1 SGHNT and CDR2 YYREEE come from the germline V gene (reference sequence).

The chain combines TRBV7-9 with TRBJ2-1; 9 nucleotides match TRBD1. J was trimmed by 9 bases and V by 2 bases; bases with no gene match: 8. CDR1 is SEHNR and CDR2 is FQNEAQ in the germline V gene (reference sequence). The CDR3 totals 15 residues. The CDR3 DNA sequence: TGTGCCAGCAGCTTATCCCGGGACAGGGTATCTGAGCAGTTCTTC. It is translated as CASSLSRDRVSEQFF.

The chain couples TRBV7-9 to TRBJ2-1; 14 nucleotides align to TRBD2. The CDR3 is 18 amino acids. J was trimmed by 8 bases and V by 4 bases; bases with no gene match: 13. CDR1 is SEHNR and CDR2 is FQNEAQ in the germline V gene (reference sequence). DNA for the CDR3: TGTGCCAGCAGCTCGACCTGGGGGACTAGCGGGAGTCCATATGAGCAGTTCTTC. Translating gives CASSSTWGTSGSPYEQFF.

This clone was seen just once. This rearrangement joins TRBV9 to TRBJ2-3; possible D gene TRBD2, 6 bases. Trimming removed 0 bases at V and 0 bases at J, with 14 bases between. Germline values: CDR1 SGDLS, CDR2 YYNGEE. CDR3 length equals 17 residues. CDR3 DNA: TGTGCCAGCAGCGTAGTAGGAATAGCGGAAAGCACAGATACGCAGTATTTT. Residues: CASSVVGIAESTDTQYF.

The chain is built from TRBV27 and TRBJ2-7, with TRBD2 matching 8 bases. Germline V gives CDR1 MNHEY, CDR2 SMNVEV (reference sequence). The CDR3 loop spans 17 amino acids. V dropped 0 bases and J dropped 0; count of bases not matched to a gene: 7. The CDR3 region is CASSLSSSLAGSYEQYF. The CDR3, as DNA: TGTGCCAGCAGTTTATCGAGTAGTCTAGCGGGCTCCTACGAGCAGTACTTC.

The chain uses TRBV4-1 and TRBJ1-1; 7 bases agree with TRBD1. The V gene end was trimmed by 1 base and the J gene end by 9 bases; junction bases not matched to a gene: 11. Looked up from germline, CDR1 is MGHRA and CDR2 is YSYEKL. This CDR3 region has 15 residues. The CDR3 DNA reads as TGCGCCAGCAGCCAAGCACAGGGGACCATTACCCAAGCTTTCTTT. Amino acids: CASSQAQGTITQAFF.

The rearrangement links TRBV27 to TRBJ2-1, with 7 bases fitting TRBD1. Losses at the gene ends were 4 bases for V and 5 bases for J; bases not matched to a gene: 2. The CDR3 loop spans 13 amino acids. Germline-derived CDR1 and CDR2 are MNHEY and SMNVEV (reference sequence). The CDR3 DNA is TGTGCCAGCAGTTCGACAGGGCACAATGAGCAGTTCTTC. It is translated as CASSSTGHNEQFF.

In DNA, the CDR3 is TGCAGCGTAGGGACTTCACAATACAATGAGCAGTTCTTC. This sequence encodes CSVGTSQYNEQFF. The chain has TRBV29-1 and TRBJ2-1, with D possibly TRBD2 on 6 matching bases. CDR3 length: 13 residues. Trimming cost V 6 bases and J 4 bases, with 13 bases left between them. Germline values: CDR1 SQVTM, CDR2 ANQGSEA.

The CDR3 spells CASSLSRESEQFF. The CDR3 DNA reads TGTGCCAGCAGTTTATCTCGGGAGAGCGAGCAGTTCTTC. The chain has TRBV27 and TRBJ2-1; a possible D gene is TRBD2 (6 bases). The V gene lost 0 bases and the J gene lost 10 bases, with 10 bases spanning the gap. The CDR3 loop spans 13 amino acids. The V gene's germline CDR1 is MNHEY and CDR2 SMNVEV (reference sequence).

The chain carries TRBV29-1 and TRBJ1-1; D gene ambiguous. This CDR3 is 14 amino acids long. V lost 0 bases to trimming and J lost 1 base, with 9 bases between them. Germline assignment: CDR1 SQVTM and CDR2 ANQGSEA. This CDR3 is CSVEDPGANTEAFF. In DNA form, the CDR3 reads TGCAGCGTTGAAGATCCAGGTGCGAACACTGAAGCTTTCTTT.

As regards this clone: Other DNA sequences in the sample encode the same CDR3. The gene calls are TRBV11-2 and TRBJ1-2; D is possibly TRBD1 (5 bases). Trimming left V 0 bases short and J 4 bases short, with 15 bases between. Germline assignment: CDR1 SGHAT and CDR2 FQNNGV. The CDR3 is 16 residues long. In DNA form, the CDR3 reads TGTGCCAGCAGCTTAGAGAAAACAGGTAGCTTCTATGGCTACACCTTC. Encoded protein: CASSLEKTGSFYGYTF.